One sample yielded the 9 T cell receptor beta chains listed below, sequenced in a study of blood T cells in healthy people across ages (dated by TCRdb to 2014 to 2015). The receptor library was made with 5' RACE. Sequencer: Illumina HiSeq 2500. A second PCR of roughly 7 to 12 cycles was performed with a sample-barcoded 5' primer and a J-beta primer mix. The raw public reads went through TCRdb reprocessing: fastp at Q25, MiXCR clone calling, in-frame beta chains kept. Each CDR3 protein gets just one entry, which takes the most common genes and DNA from the rows behind it. The sample records over a million distinct CDR3 sequences, 40% to 45% of which are singletons. The ten largest clonotypes hold roughly 3.7% of the sample. Input material: blood. These receptors were collected from a woman aged 18 to 35 in good health.

The chain is built from TRBV19 and TRBJ1-1, with D unclear. Per germline, CDR1 LNHDA and CDR2 SQIVND (reference sequence). Deletions cut 6 bases from V and 5 bases from J, with 10 bases between. The CDR3 totals 12 residues. CDR3: CASSKGLTEAFF. The DNA for the CDR3 is TGTGCCAGTAGCAAGGGTCTGACTGAAGCTTTCTTT.

This chain connects TRBV7-9 to TRBJ2-1, with D maybe TRBD2 (5 bases). In germline, CDR1 is SEHNR, CDR2 FQNEAQ (reference sequence). CDR3 size: 12 residues. Trimming stripped 7 bases from V and 7 bases from J, with 11 bases between. The CDR3 is CASISEGNEQFF. The DNA for the CDR3 is TGTGCCAGCATTTCCGAGGGAAATGAGCAGTTCTTC.

The rearrangement links TRBV2 to TRBJ1-1; D gene unclear. V gave up 6 bases and J gave up 3 bases, with 14 bases separating them. Germline V CDR1 and CDR2: SNHLY, FYNNEI. The CDR3 contains 14 residues. The CDR3 region has the DNA TGTGCCAGCAGAAGAAGGAGCGGGCACACTGAAGCTTTCTTT. Translated: CASRRRSGHTEAFF.

The V and J genes are TRBV20-1 and TRBJ2-4; either TRBD1 or TRBD2 may fit D (6 bases each). The last part of the DNA fits TRBJ2-7 better; the J call may be wrong. The germline V gene has CDR1 DFQATT and CDR2 SNEGSKA (reference sequence). This CDR3 has 13 residues. In nucleotides, the CDR3 is TGCAGTGCGATTGGGGGGCCTTCCTACGAGCAGTACTTC. This codes for CSAIGGPSYEQYF.

DNA of the CDR3: TGCGCCAGCAGCATTTTTCGAGCGGGGGAGGAGACCCAGTACTTC. The encoded protein is CASSIFRAGEETQYF. The chain has TRBV5-1 and TRBJ2-7, with TRBD2 matching 8 bases. The end of the DNA aligns better with TRBJ2-5, so the J call may be wrong. The CDR3 runs 15 residues. The germline CDR1 and CDR2 sequences are SGHRS and YFSETQ.

This clonotype came up once. The chain has TRBV28 and TRBJ2-1; D uncertain. The V gene lost 7 bases and the J gene lost 4 bases, with 26 bases spanning the gap. Germline V gene sequence: CDR1 MDHEN, CDR2 SYDVKM. This CDR3 comprises 18 residues. The CDR3 spells CASTIGPKTLHSYNEQFF. The CDR3 DNA sequence: TGTGCCAGCACTATCGGACCGAAGACTCTCCACTCGTACAATGAGCAGTTCTTC.

The rearrangement joins TRBV12-3 or TRBV12-4 to TRBJ1-4, with D possibly being TRBD1 (6 bases). The CDR3 has 14 amino acids. V was cut by 6 bases and J by 4 bases, with 12 bases left in between. CDR3 region: CASSETGLNEKLFF. CDR3 in DNA: TGTGCCAGCAGCGAGACAGGCCTTAATGAAAAACTGTTTTTT.

CDR3 DNA sequence: TGTGCCATCAGGCAGGGAAAGGGGACCCAGTACTTC. Its translation: CAIRQGKGTQYF. The chain joins TRBV10-3 to TRBJ2-7; possible D gene TRBD1, 5 bases. The J call is uncertain, as TRBJ2-5 better fits the DNA end. This CDR3 region has 12 residues. The germline V gene encodes CDR1 ENHRY and CDR2 SYGVKD.

The chain uses TRBV5-1 and TRBJ2-3; D remains unclear. Looked up from germline, CDR1 is SGHRS and CDR2 is YFSETQ. The CDR3 sequence is 15 residues long. Deletions cut 0 bases from V and 4 bases from J, with 12 bases between. The CDR3 is CASSLGTLFPDTQYF. The CDR3 bases are TGCGCCAGCAGCTTGGGCACCTTATTCCCAGATACGCAGTATTTT.